The 15 T cell receptor beta chains given below trace back to one sample, sequenced in a study of PD-L1 blockade in urothelial cancer. TCRdb's copy holds only in-frame clones and misses some; the assay was immunoSEQ multiplex PCR. Found here are roughly 120,000 clones, 80% to 90% of them singletons; the top ten hold under 2%. Time point: peripheral blood 6 weeks after treatment start. The sample consisted of PBMCs, taken around atezolizumab (anti-PD-L1) treatment. The source of these receptors is a man in his sixties with urothelial cancer.

This rearrangement joins TRBV19 to TRBJ2-2, with 10 positions matching TRBD2. The CDR3 runs 17 residues. Unmatched junction bases numbered 12, after V lost 4 bases and J lost 7 bases. CDR1 LNHDA and CDR2 SQIVND come from the germline V gene (reference sequence). The CDR3 DNA is TGTGCCAGTAGTACCTTAGAGCGGGAGGGCACAGGCGGGGAGCTGTTTTTT. It translates to CASSTLEREGTGGELFF.

This sequence joins TRBV7-9 and TRBJ2-6; no reliable D call. There are 15 residues in the CDR3. Germline V CDR1 and CDR2: SEHNR, FQNEAQ (reference sequence). Trimming took 4 bases from V and 0 from J, leaving 7 bases between them. In DNA form, the CDR3 reads TGTGCCAGCAGCTCCCCCCTCTCTGGGGCCAACGTCCTGACTTTC. This codes for CASSSPLSGANVLTF.

The chain is built from TRBV28 and TRBJ1-5, with 7 bases identical to TRBD1. This CDR3 region has 17 residues. The V segment lost 10 bases and the J segment 4 bases; nucleotides outside the gene matches: 19. Germline CDR1 and CDR2: MDHEN and SYDVKM. CDR3 DNA: TGTGCCATCCACGGCCTGATCGCAGGGGGTACGAATCAGCCCCAGCATTTT. It encodes CAIHGLIAGGTNQPQHF.

This sequence joins TRBV30 and TRBJ1-1; D is possibly TRBD1 (5 bases). V lost 4 bases to trimming and J lost 3 bases, with 18 bases between them. Germline loops: CDR1 GTSNPN, CDR2 SVGIG (reference sequence). This CDR3 contains 15 residues. The CDR3 loop reads CAWTPPRGVYTEAFF. The CDR3 nucleotides are TGTGCCTGGACTCCCCCGCGGGGGGTCTACACTGAAGCTTTCTTT. Supplemented by reference TRBV30 and TRBJ1-1, the full variable domain reads SQTIHQWPATLVQPVGSPLSLECTVEGTSNPNLYWYRQAAGRGLQLLFYSVGIGQISSEVPQNLSASRPQDRQFILSSKKLLLSDSGFYLCAWTPPRGVYTEAFFGQGTRLTVV.

The rearrangement joins TRBV5-1 to TRBJ1-3; D uncertain. This CDR3 spans 13 amino acids. V was pared by 6 bases and J by 0 bases, with 7 bases between. Per the germline V gene, CDR1 is SGHRS and CDR2 is YFSETQ. CDR3 DNA sequence: TGCGCCAGCAAAGAGAACTCTGGAAACACCATATATTTT. Its protein product is CASKENSGNTIYF.

This sequence joins TRBV7-9 and TRBJ2-1; unclear D gene. The V end was cut by 1 base, the J end by 10 bases, with 11 bases between. The V gene's germline CDR1 is SEHNR and CDR2 FQNEAQ (reference sequence). The CDR3 has 13 residues. CDR3: CASSLGPRREQFF. The CDR3 nucleotides are TGTGCCAGCAGCTTAGGGCCACGGCGGGAGCAGTTCTTC. The full variable domain, its missing parts supplied by reference TRBV7-9 and TRBJ2-1, is DTGVSQNPRHKITKRGQNVTFRCDPISEHNRLYWYRQTLGQGPEFLTYFQNEAQLEKSRLLSDRFSAERPKGSFSTLEIQRTEQGDSAMYLCASSLGPRREQFFGPGTRLTVL.

This rearrangement joins TRBV6-5 to TRBJ2-7, with D maybe TRBD2 (7 bases). The V end lost 4 bases, the J end lost 0 bases, and 16 bases lay between the germline ends. Germline CDR1 reads MNHEY; CDR2 reads SVGAGI. There are 16 residues in the CDR3. As DNA, the CDR3 is TGTGCCAGCAGTTCCGGGGGGAGGGGGAGCTCCTACGAGCAGTACTTC. Translating gives CASSSGGRGSSYEQYF.

Of note for this clone: At one of its ends the junction is not consistent with the germline gene, which may arise from a read error. In DNA form, the CDR3 reads TGTGCCAGCAGTTCCGCTACAGGGTTAGGTTGGTTC. Amino acids: CASSSATGLGWF. The chain carries TRBV28 and TRBJ2-7; maybe TRBD1 (6 bases). Per germline, CDR1 MDHEN and CDR2 SYDVKM. The CDR3 runs to 12 residues. Variable domain in full (rest from reference TRBV28 and TRBJ2-7): DVKVTQSSRYLVKRTGEKVFLECVQDMDHENMFWYRQDPGLGLRLIYFSYDVKMKEKGDIPEGYSVSREKKERFSLILESASTNQTSMYLCASSSATGLGWFGPGTRLTVT.

The chain uses TRBV7-9 and TRBJ1-2; D gene unclear. V lost 1 base to trimming and J lost 7 bases, with 10 bases between them. This CDR3 contains 13 residues. Germline CDR1 is SEHNR and CDR2 is FQNEAQ (reference sequence). This chain's CDR3 is CASSLEGAGGYTF. DNA of the CDR3: TGTGCCAGCAGCTTAGAGGGCGCGGGTGGCTACACCTTC.

The chain carries TRBV6-5 and TRBJ2-7; 14 positions match TRBD2. V was clipped by 7 bases and J by 5 bases; unmatched bases: 7. There are 15 residues in the CDR3. Germline V gene lookup returns CDR1 MNHEY and CDR2 SVGAGI. The CDR3 DNA sequence: TGTGCCAGCACTGGACTAGCGGGAGGAGCCAACGAGCAGTACTTC. Amino acid sequence: CASTGLAGGANEQYF.

J is TRBJ1-3 and V is TRBV7-9; D is undetermined. CDR3 length: 15 residues. V lost 5 bases, J lost 0 bases, and 11 bases lay in between. Per the germline V gene, CDR1 is SEHNR and CDR2 is FQNEAQ (reference sequence). CDR3 DNA: TGTGCCAGCAGCCCCCCCGGAGTCTCTGGAAACACCATATATTTT. Its translation is CASSPPGVSGNTIYF.

The rearrangement joins TRBV4-3 to TRBJ1-2, with 7 positions matching TRBD1. V trimming: 0 bases; J trimming: 5 bases; junction bases outside the gene matches: 9. The CDR3 covers 16 residues. In germline, CDR1 is LGHNA, CDR2 YSLEER. The CDR3 nucleotides read TGCGCCAGCAGCCAAGATTCTAGGGGGCGATCGTATGGCTACACCTTC. Protein: CASSQDSRGRSYGYTF.

The chain combines TRBV2 with TRBJ1-5; 9 nucleotides line up with TRBD1. Germline lookup yields CDR1 SNHLY and CDR2 FYNNEI. The junction had 11 bases not matched to a gene; V was cut back by 6 bases and J by 5 bases. The CDR3 totals 16 residues. The CDR3 loop is CASSSPGQGRDQPQHF. CDR3 DNA: TGTGCCAGCAGCTCTCCTGGACAGGGGCGAGATCAGCCCCAGCATTTT.

The rearrangement uses TRBV11-2 and TRBJ2-7; a weak D match, TRBD2 (6 bases). CDR3 length: 14 amino acids. Germline lookup yields CDR1 SGHAT and CDR2 FQNNGV. V was cut by 1 base and J by 2 bases, with 9 bases left in between. The DNA for the CDR3 is TGTGCCAGCAGCTTAGTAGCGGCCGCCTACGAGCAGTACTTC. Protein: CASSLVAAAYEQYF.

This rearrangement joins TRBV12-2 to TRBJ2-7; TRBD2 is the table's D call and was not checked against the DNA. TRBV12-2 is designated a pseudogene. The CDR3 totals 15 residues. The CDR3 spells CASRLEFFGSYEQYF. CDR3 bases: TGTGCAAGTCGCTTAGAGTTTTTCGGCTCCTACGAGCAGTACTTC.